This TCR beta chain is drawn from a study of control samples from healthy donors and cancer patients. Sequenced by immunoSEQ multiplex PCR; TCRdb stores in-frame clones only, minus some. Among 70,000 to 90,000 clones listed, around 94% were seen once. Trimming removed 0 bases from V and 15 bases from J; junction bases left unmatched: 4. CDR1 and CDR2 from the germline V gene are KGHSH and LQKENI. This CDR3 is 12 amino acids long. Sequenced sample: blood. This chain uses TRBV18 with TRBJ2-3; 9 bases map to TRBD2. The receptor's source is a woman aged 40 to 50 in good health. CDR3 bases: TGTGCCAGCTCACCACCGGCGGGAGGGCAATATTTT. This gives the protein CASSPPAGGQYF.